These 7 T cell receptor beta chains were all obtained from the same sample, sequenced in a study of blood T cell repertoires in COVID-19. Using immunoSEQ multiplex PCR, the repertoire was profiled, and TCRdb retains in-frame clones only, with some absent. The sample lists about 87,000 clones, about nine tenths occurring once. The sample comprised peripheral blood. Receptors were obtained from an elderly woman with acute or convalescent COVID-19.

This clone came up a few times. The V and J genes are TRBV19 and TRBJ2-1; 7 bases align to TRBD2. The V segment lost 3 bases and the J segment 6 bases; nucleotides outside the gene matches: 8. The CDR3 is made up of 15 amino acids. Germline assignment: CDR1 LNHDA and CDR2 SQIVND (reference sequence). CDR3 nucleotide sequence: TGTGCCAGTAGTATCGGACTAGTCCCTGGCAATGAGCAGTTCTTC. Protein sequence: CASSIGLVPGNEQFF.

This clone was counted once. The chain couples TRBV9 to TRBJ1-1, with D uncertain. This CDR3 has 14 residues. Trimming stripped 4 bases from V and 0 bases from J, with 10 bases between. The germline CDR1 and CDR2 sequences are SGDLS and YYNGEE. CDR3 bases: TGTGCCAGCAGCCCGACACCGTTGAACACTGAAGCTTTCTTT. Its protein product is CASSPTPLNTEAFF. Using reference TRBV9 and TRBJ1-1 for the parts outside the CDR3, the full variable domain is DSGVTQTPKHLITATGQRVTLRCSPRSGDLSVYWYQQSLDQGLQFLIQYYNGEERAKGNILERFSAQQFPDLHSELNLSSLELGDSALYFCASSPTPLNTEAFFGQGTRLTVV.

This chain connects TRBV19 to TRBJ1-2; 7 bases line up with TRBD1. The V gene end was trimmed by 4 bases and the J gene end by 0 bases; junction bases not matched to a gene: 8. There are 16 residues in the CDR3. Germline V lookup: CDR1 LNHDA, CDR2 SQIVND (reference sequence). Here the CDR3 DNA reads TGTGCCAGTAGTAGCCCCGGGGACAGAGCTAACTATGGCTACACCTTC. Residues: CASSSPGDRANYGYTF.

This chain joins TRBV24-1 and TRBJ2-3, with 8 bases lining up with TRBD1. Trimming took 3 bases from V and 2 from J; bases not matched to a gene: 6. CDR1 and CDR2 (germline): KGHDR, SFDVKD. CDR3 length: 16 amino acids. CDR3 in amino acids: CATSDRGQGLTDTQYF. The CDR3, as DNA: TGTGCCACCAGTGATCGCGGACAGGGCCTCACAGATACGCAGTATTTT.

J is TRBJ1-1 and V is TRBV9; 8 nucleotides align to TRBD1. The CDR3 is 17 amino acids. V trimming: 3 bases; J trimming: 4 bases; junction bases outside the gene matches: 14. Germline CDR1 and CDR2: SGDLS and YYNGEE. The CDR3 here is CASSAGGDRWGGTEAFF. The CDR3 DNA is TGTGCCAGCAGCGCGGGTGGGGACAGGTGGGGTGGCACTGAAGCTTTCTTT.

The chain links TRBV5-1 to TRBJ1-3; TRBD1 agrees at 7 bases. V lost 4 bases, J lost 2 bases, and 3 bases stayed unmatched. CDR1 is SGHRS, CDR2 YFSETQ, per germline. The CDR3 loop spans 14 amino acids. For the CDR3, the DNA is TGCGCCAGCAGCCGAGACAGGGCTGGAAACACCATATATTTT. Its protein is CASSRDRAGNTIYF. Drawing the rest from reference TRBV5-1 and TRBJ1-3, the complete variable domain is KAGVTQTPRYLIKTRGQQVTLSCSPISGHRSVSWYQQTPGQGLQFLFEYFSETQRNKGNFPGRFSGRQFSNSRSEMNVSTLELGDSALYLCASSRDRAGNTIYFGEGSWLTVV.

J is TRBJ2-5 and V is TRBV3-1 (or the pseudogene TRBV3-2); TRBD2 agrees at 15 bases. Germline-derived CDR1 and CDR2 are LGHDT and YNNKEL (reference sequence). This CDR3 spans 18 amino acids. J was trimmed by 3 bases and V by 4 bases; bases with no gene match: 9. The CDR3 coding sequence is TGTGCCAGCAGCCGCCGGACTAGCGGGAGGGCCGGAGAAGAGACCCAGTACTTC. Translating it yields CASSRRTSGRAGEETQYF.